The T cell receptor beta chain described here comes from a study of molecular identifiers for immune sequencing clone quantification. The CDR3 covers 16 residues. Germline CDR1 reads DFQATT; CDR2 reads SNEGSKA (reference sequence). Germline trimming cut 2 bases from V and 6 bases from J; bases unmatched to any gene: 7. This clonotype was observed a few times. TCRdb used MiXCR to reprocess the PCR reads, holding one entry per CDR3 protein. The sample records more than 550,000 distinct CDR3 sequences, about 25% being singletons. The chain combines TRBV20-1 with TRBJ2-2; 12 nucleotides align to TRBD2. The clonotype was recovered from a human donor in good health. Some libraries in this study had Jurkat cell RNA spiked in. Input material: naive CD8+ T cells from blood, with Jurkat cell RNA spiked in. The subset was: FACS-sorted CD8+CD4-CCR7+CD45RA+ naive T cells. The CDR3, as DNA: TGCAGTGCTAGACATCGGACTAGCGGGGTCCCCGGGGAGCTGTTTTTT. Its protein is CSARHRTSGVPGELFF.